These 31 T cell receptor beta chains were sequenced from one sample in a study of response to subunit inactivated influenza vaccine (dated by TCRdb to the late 2010s). The protocol used for the library was RT-PCR. TCRdb records Illumina HiSeq 2500 as the sequencer. TCRdb's own reprocessing of the public reads used fastp at Q25 and MiXCR and kept productive beta chains. CDR3 protein sequences are deduplicated, and each keeps its most common genes and DNA. The sample table lists approximately 290,000 distinct CDR3 sequences, roughly 20% of them with a count of one. Of the sample, 10% falls within the top ten clones. The specimen was PBMCs from blood, collected approximately 22 months after vaccination. These receptors were collected from a man between 50 and 70 years old who received an inactivated influenza vaccine. Donor details come from another sample of the same person, matched by shared clones.

The CDR3: CASSLLAGEYNEQFF. In nucleotides, the CDR3 is TGTGCCAGCAGCCTCCTGGCGGGGGAGTACAATGAGCAGTTCTTC. This sequence joins TRBV7-9 and TRBJ2-1, with 7 bases that match TRBD2. J lost 4 bases, V lost 5 bases, and 8 bases had no gene match. Germline V lookup: CDR1 SEHNR, CDR2 FQNEAQ (reference sequence). The length of the CDR3 is 15 residues.

This clonotype appeared many times. V and J are TRBV12-3 or TRBV12-4 and TRBJ1-2; a possible D gene is TRBD1 (5 bases). The CDR3 is 15 residues long. V was trimmed by 6 bases and J by 4 bases, leaving 18 bases between them. The CDR3 bases are TGTGCCAGCAGGGGACGGACCCTAGCACCCTATGGCTACACCTTC. Its protein product is CASRGRTLAPYGYTF.

J is TRBJ1-2 and V is TRBV12-3 or TRBV12-4; D gene uncertain. This CDR3 is 14 amino acids long. V was trimmed by 5 bases and J by 7 bases, leaving 17 bases between them. The CDR3, as DNA: TGTGCCAGCAGTCCCATTATTCTTCTTCGTGGCTACACCTTC. This sequence encodes CASSPIILLRGYTF.

This rearrangement joins TRBV12-2 to TRBJ1-5; TRBD1, the D gene given by the table, was not confirmed from the DNA. TRBV12-2 is a pseudogene. There are 13 residues in the CDR3. The CDR3 region has the DNA TGTGCAAGTCGCTGTTACAGGGATCAGCCCCAGCATTTT. Its protein is CASRCYRDQPQHF.

This clonotype appeared a few times. The chain carries TRBV6-5 and TRBJ2-1; D unclear. The CDR3 extends over 11 amino acids. Trimming stripped 6 bases from V and 6 bases from J, with 6 bases between. CDR1 and CDR2 from the germline V gene are MNHEY and SVGAGI. CDR3 bases: TGTGCCAGCAGCTGGGGCAATGAGCAGTTCTTC. Its translation is CASSWGNEQFF.

This sequence joins TRBV4-2 and TRBJ1-5; D unclear. The V end lost 4 bases, the J end lost 2 bases, and 15 bases lay between the germline ends. This CDR3 is 16 amino acids long. CDR1 and CDR2 from the germline V gene are LGHNA and YNFKEQ. The CDR3 loop reads CASSPYPSDGNQPQHF. CDR3 DNA sequence: TGTGCCAGCAGCCCCTACCCCTCCGATGGCAATCAGCCCCAGCATTTT.

This chain connects TRBV20-1 to TRBJ1-2; the D is unclear. V was pared by 0 bases and J by 8 bases, with 10 bases between. Looked up from germline, CDR1 is DFQATT and CDR2 is SNEGSKA (reference sequence). The length of the CDR3 is 12 residues. CDR3 sequence reads: CSARDQGSGYTF. CDR3 nucleotides: TGCAGTGCTAGAGATCAAGGGAGCGGCTACACCTTC.

This clonotype was recorded many times. The V gene is TRBV5-1, the J gene TRBJ2-6; D is ambiguous. The CDR3 loop spans 17 amino acids. Germline CDR1 and CDR2: SGHRS and YFSETQ. Trimming took off 4 bases at V and 0 bases at J, with 14 bases between the two ends. This chain's CDR3 is CASSLTSGTSGANVLTF. In nucleotides, the CDR3 is TGCGCCAGCAGCCTCACCTCAGGAACCTCTGGGGCCAACGTCCTGACTTTC.

This clonotype was picked up a small number of times. J is TRBJ2-3 and V is TRBV20-1; TRBD1 matches 7 bases. There are 14 residues in the CDR3. From germline, CDR1 is DFQATT and CDR2 SNEGSKA (reference sequence). The V and J ends lost 4 bases and 2 bases, in that order; junction bases with no gene match: 6. Here the CDR3 reads CSATRDRLTDTQYF. CDR3 DNA: TGCAGTGCTACCCGGGACAGACTCACAGATACGCAGTATTTT.

The V gene is TRBV5-1, the J gene TRBJ1-1, with a tentative D call TRBD1 (5 bases). CDR3 length equals 14 residues. Trimming pared 5 bases from V and 0 bases from J, leaving 11 bases between. Germline CDR1 is SGHRS and CDR2 is YFSETQ. CDR3 in DNA: TGCGCCAGCAGTACGGGACCCATGAACACTGAAGCTTTCTTT. This sequence encodes CASSTGPMNTEAFF.

This clonotype was seen a handful of times. This rearrangement joins TRBV20-1 to TRBJ2-1; TRBD2 matches at 9 bases. Germline CDR1 reads DFQATT; CDR2 reads SNEGSKA (reference sequence). V shed 5 bases and J 6 bases; nucleotides not matched to a gene: 11. This CDR3 has 15 residues. For the CDR3, the DNA is TGCAGTGCTGACCGAGAGGGACTAGCTGGCAATGAGCAGTTCTTC. This codes for CSADREGLAGNEQFF.

This clonotype has just a few counts. The chain couples TRBV27 to TRBJ1-5; a weak D match, TRBD1 (5 bases). The CDR3 runs to 13 residues. V lost 4 bases, J lost 5 bases, and 9 bases lay in between. Germline-derived CDR1 and CDR2 are MNHEY and SMNVEV (reference sequence). The CDR3 is CASSWGGDQPQHF. The CDR3 region has the DNA TGTGCCAGCAGTTGGGGGGGAGATCAGCCCCAGCATTTT.

The chain joins TRBV29-1 to TRBJ1-2, with 8 positions matching TRBD1. CDR1 is SQVTM, CDR2 ANQGSEA, per germline. The CDR3 spans 12 residues. V trimming: 5 bases; J trimming: 8 bases; junction bases outside the gene matches: 7. The CDR3 sequence: CSVFGQGGGYTF. The CDR3 DNA reads TGCAGCGTTTTTGGACAGGGAGGCGGCTACACCTTC.

This clonotype came up many times. The chain recombines TRBV7-2 with TRBJ2-1, with a possible D match to TRBD2 (7 bases). CDR1 and CDR2 from the germline V gene are SGHTA and FQGNSA. The V end lost 5 bases, the J end lost 9 bases, and 17 bases lay between the germline ends. This CDR3 spans 14 amino acids. The DNA of the CDR3 is TGTGCCAGCAGCCCGATCAGGGGAGGGGCTGAGCAGTTCTTC. Its protein is CASSPIRGGAEQFF.

This clonotype turned up a few times. CDR3: CASSLDRAEQFF. The CDR3, as DNA: TGTGCCAGCAGCTTAGACAGGGCTGAGCAGTTCTTC. This chain connects TRBV11-2 to TRBJ2-1; D is perhaps TRBD1 (5 bases). The length of the CDR3 is 12 residues. Deletions cut 0 bases from V and 9 bases from J, with 6 bases between. Germline V gives CDR1 SGHAT, CDR2 FQNNGV.

The chain joins TRBV7-3 to TRBJ2-2; tentatively, D is TRBD1 (6 bases). The CDR3 length is 17 residues. Trimming took 6 bases from V and 2 from J, leaving 19 bases between them. Germline V CDR1 and CDR2: SGHTA, FQGTGA. The CDR3 DNA follows: TGTGCCAGCAGTCTTACAAGGGACAATTTCAACACCGGGGAGCTGTTTTTT. Translated: CASSLTRDNFNTGELFF.

The chain carries TRBV27 and TRBJ2-1; TRBD2 agrees at 14 bases. Germline V CDR1 and CDR2: MNHEY, SMNVEV (reference sequence). V shed 4 bases and J 7 bases; nucleotides not matched to a gene: 6. This CDR3 region has 16 residues. In nucleotides, the CDR3 is TGTGCCAGCAGTTCCCGGGGGACTAGCGGGAGTAATGAGCAGTTCTTC. This translates into CASSSRGTSGSNEQFF.

V and J are TRBV20-1 and TRBJ1-2, with a weak D call TRBD1 (6 bases). The CDR3 has 14 amino acids. V was shortened by 2 bases and J by 4 bases, with 14 bases between the two germline ends. From germline, CDR1 is DFQATT and CDR2 SNEGSKA (reference sequence). CDR3 in amino acids: CSARQGPHSYGYTF. As DNA, the CDR3 is TGCAGTGCTAGACAGGGGCCGCATTCCTATGGCTACACCTTC.

This clonotype was seen a few times. This chain links TRBV29-1 with TRBJ1-5, with D possibly being TRBD1 (6 bases). V shed 7 bases and J shed 3 bases, with 13 bases lying between them. CDR1 is SQVTM, CDR2 ANQGSEA, per germline. This CDR3 contains 13 residues. The CDR3 loop reads CSARDNFNQPQHF. CDR3 in DNA: TGCAGCGCCCGGGACAACTTCAATCAGCCCCAGCATTTT. Full variable domain (rest looked up from reference TRBV29-1 and TRBJ1-5): SAVISQKPSRDICQRGTSLTIQCQVDSQVTMMFWYRQQPGQSLTLIATANQGSEATYESGFVIDKFPISRPNLTFSTLTVSNMSPEDSSIYLCSARDNFNQPQHFGDGTRLSIL.

This clonotype turned up a few times. V and J are TRBV18 and TRBJ2-4; 7 positions match TRBD1. This CDR3 comprises 16 residues. The germline V gene has CDR1 KGHSH and CDR2 LQKENI. V lost 4 bases to trimming and J lost 1 base; unmatched junction nucleotides: 7. CDR3: CASSRRTGGAKNIQYF. CDR3 nucleotide sequence: TGTGCCAGCTCACGACGGACAGGAGGCGCCAAAAACATTCAGTACTTC.

This clonotype was recorded a few times. The V and J genes are TRBV6-2 or TRBV6-3 and TRBJ2-1; 10 bases are shared with TRBD1. Germline loops: CDR1 MNHEY, CDR2 SVGEGT. With V trimmed by 4 bases and J by 2 bases, 5 bases remained unmatched. The CDR3 is 16 residues long. CDR3 region: CASSSPGTGAYNEQFF. CDR3 sequence (DNA): TGTGCCAGCAGTTCCCCCGGGACAGGGGCCTACAATGAGCAGTTCTTC.

This CDR3 reads CASGASGGAWDTQYF. DNA of the CDR3: TGTGCCAGCGGTGCGAGCGGGGGGGCCTGGGATACGCAGTATTTT. This chain joins TRBV6-1 and TRBJ2-3, with 10 nucleotides matching TRBD2. The J segment lost 6 bases and the V segment lost 8 bases, leaving 11 bases of the junction unmatched. CDR1 and CDR2 from the germline V gene are MNHNS and SASEGT. The CDR3 runs 15 residues.

The chain carries TRBV5-5 and TRBJ2-1; D might be TRBD1 (5 bases). The CDR3 runs to 16 residues. V gave up 1 base and J gave up 6 bases, with 17 bases separating them. CDR1 is SGHKS and CDR2 is YYEKEE in the germline V gene (reference sequence). CDR3 sequence reads: CASSLYRAGMGNEQFF. The CDR3 coding sequence is TGTGCCAGCAGCTTGTACCGGGCAGGGATGGGCAATGAGCAGTTCTTC.

The CDR3 sequence is CASWAGGPHPLYEQYF. The CDR3 coding sequence is TGTGCCAGTTGGGCGGGGGGCCCACACCCCCTCTACGAGCAGTACTTC. This chain links TRBV19 with TRBJ2-7, with 8 bases identical to TRBD2. This CDR3 is built from 16 residues. The V gene end was trimmed by 8 bases and the J gene end by 3 bases; junction bases not matched to a gene: 15. Germline assignment: CDR1 LNHDA and CDR2 SQIVND (reference sequence).

The gene calls are TRBV7-3 and TRBJ1-6; weak D call: TRBD1 (5 bases). Germline assignment: CDR1 SGHTA and CDR2 FQGTGA. The CDR3 length is 15 residues. V was shortened by 1 base and J by 5 bases, with 9 bases between the two germline ends. The DNA for the CDR3 is TGTGCCAGCAGCTTAATGGGGGGGAATAATTCACCCCTCCACTTT. Protein product: CASSLMGGNNSPLHF.

This clonotype has at least ten counts. The V and J genes are TRBV20-1 and TRBJ1-5, with no clear D. V was cut by 3 bases and J by 7 bases, with 13 bases left in between. The CDR3 has 13 residues. Per germline, CDR1 DFQATT and CDR2 SNEGSKA (reference sequence). As DNA, the CDR3 is TGCAGTGCTAGTCGCCATTCTCTCCAGCCCCAGCATTTT. Encoded protein: CSASRHSLQPQHF.

This clonotype was recorded at least ten times. The J gene is TRBJ1-4, the V gene TRBV20-1, with unresolved D. V lost 4 bases and J lost 2, with 11 bases in between. The CDR3 runs 14 residues. CDR1 and CDR2 (germline): DFQATT, SNEGSKA (reference sequence). The CDR3 is CSAISIGTNEKLFF. CDR3 nucleotide sequence: TGCAGTGCTATTAGTATTGGGACTAATGAAAAACTGTTTTTT.

The chain is built from TRBV15 and TRBJ2-1; weak D call: TRBD2 (5 bases). The CDR3 is made up of 14 amino acids. Germline CDR1 reads LNHNV; CDR2 reads YYDKDF (reference sequence). V lost 11 bases and J 8 bases, leaving 22 bases between the germline ends. The CDR3 DNA is TGTGCCTCAAAGGAGGAGCAAGGTTGGCATGAGCAGTTCTTC. This encodes CASKEEQGWHEQFF.

This clonotype has a count of ten or more. The chain links TRBV7-2 to TRBJ2-6; no reliable D call. The CDR3 contains 14 residues. From germline, CDR1 is SGHTA and CDR2 FQGNSA. Between the trimmed V and J ends, which lost 5 bases and 3 bases, there was a span of 8 bases. The CDR3 coding sequence is TGTGCCAGCAGCCGTATGAGTGGGGCCAACGTCCTGACTTTC. Translation gives CASSRMSGANVLTF.

This clonotype was found a few times. The chain links TRBV3-1 to TRBJ2-7; D is ambiguous. There are 13 residues in the CDR3. Germline V gene sequence: CDR1 LGHDT, CDR2 YNNKEL (reference sequence). Trimming removed 1 base from V and 3 bases from J, with 7 bases in between. The CDR3: CASSQASYYEQYF. CDR3 sequence (DNA): TGTGCCAGCAGCCAAGCTTCCTACTACGAGCAGTACTTC.

The rearrangement joins TRBV7-9 to TRBJ2-2, with D possibly TRBD2 on 5 matching bases. The CDR3 has 15 amino acids. The germline V and J ends were trimmed by 5 bases and 1 base, with 11 bases remaining between them. CDR1 and CDR2 from the germline V gene are SEHNR and FQNEAQ (reference sequence). CDR3 amino acids: CASSHTGKNTGELFF. CDR3 DNA: TGTGCCAGCAGCCACACCGGGAAGAACACCGGGGAGCTGTTTTTT. Filled out from reference TRBV7-9 and TRBJ2-2, the complete variable domain reads DTGVSQNPRHKITKRGQNVTFRCDPISEHNRLYWYRQTLGQGPEFLTYFQNEAQLEKSRLLSDRFSAERPKGSFSTLEIQRTEQGDSAMYLCASSHTGKNTGELFFGEGSRLTVL.